This TCR beta chain was observed in a study of cytomegalovirus exposure and HLA in healthy donors. PCR used 60 Vbeta primers and 13 Jbeta primers. Libraries were prepared by immunoSEQ multiplex PCR; TCRdb keeps only in-frame clonotypes and omits some of them. The table for this sample gives roughly 190,000 clones. For this clone: Compared with germline, one end of the junction differs, possibly owing to a read error.

The CDR3 length is 13 residues. The germline gives CDR1 SGHRS, CDR2 YFSETQ. The sequence was obtained from a man aged 25-45 years in good health and CMV-seronegative. This chain links TRBV5-1 with TRBJ2-7; 9 nucleotides agree with TRBD1. The sample was PBMCs. The CDR3 protein is CASSLAGRDRVNF. The CDR3, as DNA: TGCGCCAGCAGCTTGGCGGGACGGGACAGGGTAAACTTC.